This passage covers 16 T cell receptor beta chains from one sample sequenced in a study of T cell responses to AZD1222 COVID-19 vaccine. Assay: immunoSEQ multiplex PCR; the TCRdb copy retains only in-frame clones and omits some. Of approximately 91,000 clones in the sample, approximately 89% were seen once. The specimen was peripheral blood, collected 28 days after the second AZD1222 dose. These receptors were taken from an adult who received the AZD1222 COVID-19 vaccine.

The chain combines TRBV27 with TRBJ2-1; TRBD2 matches at 10 bases. CDR1 is MNHEY and CDR2 is SMNVEV in the germline V gene (reference sequence). The J segment lost 3 bases and the V segment lost 5 bases, leaving 4 bases of the junction unmatched. The CDR3 has 15 amino acids. CDR3 sequence reads: CASSPRTSGYNEQFF. The CDR3 coding sequence is TGTGCCAGCAGTCCACGGACTAGCGGCTACAATGAGCAGTTCTTC.

The chain has TRBV18 and TRBJ1-1; D may be TRBD1 (6 bases). Trimming left V 0 bases short and J 8 bases short, with 13 bases between. The V gene's germline CDR1 is KGHSH and CDR2 LQKENI. The CDR3 consists of 14 residues. The CDR3 sequence is CASSPPLQGSEAFF. CDR3 DNA: TGTGCCAGCTCACCACCGTTACAGGGAAGCGAAGCTTTCTTT.

The chain has TRBV28 and TRBJ2-7; D unresolved. With 6 bases removed from V and 0 bases from J, the gap between germline ends came to 9 bases. The CDR3 is 13 residues long. Germline V CDR1 and CDR2: MDHEN, SYDVKM. CDR3 sequence reads: CASRGLLSYEQYF. For the CDR3, the DNA is TGTGCCAGCAGAGGCCTTCTCTCCTACGAGCAGTACTTC. Drawing the rest from reference TRBV28 and TRBJ2-7, the complete variable domain is DVKVTQSSRYLVKRTGEKVFLECVQDMDHENMFWYRQDPGLGLRLIYFSYDVKMKEKGDIPEGYSVSREKKERFSLILESASTNQTSMYLCASRGLLSYEQYFGPGTRLTVT.

This sequence joins TRBV7-9 and TRBJ2-1, with D possibly matching TRBD1 (5 bases). This CDR3 has 12 amino acids. The V and J ends lost 4 bases and 15 bases respectively, with 16 bases between them. Germline loops: CDR1 SEHNR, CDR2 FQNEAQ (reference sequence). Here the CDR3 DNA reads TGTGCCAGCAGCTCCCGCTCCCCTCAGGGGTTCTTC. Amino acid sequence: CASSSRSPQGFF.

J is TRBJ1-1 and V is TRBV5-4; no firm D call. There are 12 residues in the CDR3. Germline V lookup: CDR1 SGHNT, CDR2 YYREEE (reference sequence). The V end was cut by 4 bases, the J end by 7 bases, with 11 bases between. The CDR3 spells CASSKTGLEAFF. In DNA form, the CDR3 reads TGTGCCAGCAGCAAAACCGGGCTTGAAGCTTTCTTT. The full variable domain, its missing parts supplied by reference TRBV5-4 and TRBJ1-1, is ETGVTQSPTHLIKTRGQQVTLRCSSQSGHNTVSWYQQALGQGPQFIFQYYREEENGRGNFPPRFSGLQFPNYSSELNVNALELDDSALYLCASSKTGLEAFFGQGTRLTVV.

This chain joins TRBV25-1 and TRBJ1-2, with D perhaps TRBD1 (5 bases). Trimming pared 1 base from V and 4 bases from J, leaving 13 bases between. The germline V gene has CDR1 MGHDK and CDR2 SYGVNS. The CDR3 is 15 amino acids. This CDR3 reads CASSESGGLIYGYTF. The CDR3 nucleotides are TGTGCCAGCAGTGAATCGGGGGGGTTAATCTATGGCTACACCTTC.

The chain combines TRBV28 with TRBJ2-1, with a possible D match to TRBD2 (6 bases). Germline values: CDR1 MDHEN, CDR2 SYDVKM. Between the trimmed V and J ends, which lost 1 base and 9 bases, there was a span of 10 bases. The CDR3 runs to 13 residues. Here the CDR3 reads CASSLYRAGEQFF. DNA of the CDR3: TGTGCCAGCAGTTTATACAGAGCGGGTGAGCAGTTCTTC.

This chain links TRBV27 with TRBJ1-1; D remains unclear. Germline CDR1 and CDR2: MNHEY and SMNVEV (reference sequence). Trimming removed 8 bases from V and 2 bases from J, with 9 bases in between. The CDR3 has 12 amino acids. Here the CDR3 reads CASLGTNTEAFF. The CDR3 bases are TGTGCCAGCCTCGGCACCAACACTGAAGCTTTCTTT.

Note on this clone: Sequence at one end of the junction differs from germline and may be a read error. The rearrangement uses TRBV6-1 and TRBJ2-7; 7 bases fit TRBD1. The V gene's germline CDR1 is MNHNS and CDR2 SASEGT. This CDR3 is built from 14 residues. The chain's CDR3 is CASREGTVSYEQYF. CDR3 nucleotide sequence: TGTGCCAGCAGGGAAGGGACAGTGAGCTACGAGCAGTACTTC.

This chain connects TRBV19 to TRBJ2-7; tentatively, D is TRBD1 or TRBD2 (5 bases each). CDR1 is LNHDA, CDR2 SQIVND, per germline (reference sequence). The CDR3 length is 14 residues. The V gene lost 6 bases and the J gene lost 2 bases, with 14 bases spanning the gap. The CDR3 DNA sequence: TGTGCCAGTAGCACCGGGACCGCAACCTACGAGCAGTACTTC. Encoded protein: CASSTGTATYEQYF.

The chain combines TRBV7-9 with TRBJ1-3; D gene ambiguous. Germline-derived CDR1 and CDR2 are SEHNR and FQNEAQ (reference sequence). V lost 3 bases, J lost 1 base, and 10 bases lay in between. The CDR3 is made up of 15 amino acids. CDR3 DNA sequence: TGTGCCAGCAGCTTCGGGGATCCTTCTGGAAACACCATATATTTT. Protein: CASSFGDPSGNTIYF.

The V call is TRBV11-2, the J call TRBJ1-1; D might be TRBD1 (6 bases). Trimming removed 4 bases from V and 4 bases from J, with 10 bases in between. Germline loops: CDR1 SGHAT, CDR2 FQNNGV. This CDR3 has 13 amino acids. CDR3 coding DNA: TGTGCCAGCAGCTCCACAGGGAGCACTGAAGCTTTCTTT. This codes for CASSSTGSTEAFF.

The chain combines TRBV5-4 with TRBJ2-5; 8 bases fit TRBD1. The CDR3 is 18 residues long. Per germline, CDR1 SGHNT and CDR2 YYREEE (reference sequence). Germline trimming cut 3 bases from V and 0 bases from J; bases unmatched to any gene: 13. CDR3 protein: CASSSQGTGGKHQETQYF. CDR3 bases: TGTGCCAGCAGCTCGCAGGGGACAGGAGGGAAACACCAAGAGACCCAGTACTTC. Variable domain in full (rest from reference TRBV5-4 and TRBJ2-5): ETGVTQSPTHLIKTRGQQVTLRCSSQSGHNTVSWYQQALGQGPQFIFQYYREEENGRGNFPPRFSGLQFPNYSSELNVNALELDDSALYLCASSSQGTGGKHQETQYFGPGTRLLVL.

The chain couples TRBV7-3 to TRBJ2-6, with 9 positions matching TRBD1. This CDR3 is 19 amino acids long. Germline V gene data show CDR1 as SGHTA and CDR2 as FQGTGA. Trimming cost V 5 bases and J 0 bases; bases outside gene matches: 11. The CDR3 DNA sequence: TGTGCCAGCAGCGTCCCACGCGGACAGGGGAGCTCTGGGGCCAACGTCCTGACTTTC. Translating gives CASSVPRGQGSSGANVLTF.

The chain employs TRBV28 and TRBJ1-6, with 8 bases matching TRBD1. The CDR3 is made up of 17 amino acids. Trimming at V came to 2 bases and at J to 4 bases, leaving 7 bases not matched to a gene. Looked up from germline, CDR1 is MDHEN and CDR2 is SYDVKM. The chain's CDR3 is CASSLEQGALYNSPLHF. DNA for the CDR3: TGTGCCAGCAGTTTAGAGCAGGGGGCCTTATATAATTCACCCCTCCACTTT. Using reference TRBV28 and TRBJ1-6 for the parts outside the CDR3, the full variable domain is DVKVTQSSRYLVKRTGEKVFLECVQDMDHENMFWYRQDPGLGLRLIYFSYDVKMKEKGDIPEGYSVSREKKERFSLILESASTNQTSMYLCASSLEQGALYNSPLHFGNGTRLTVT.

The rearrangement joins TRBV5-4 to TRBJ2-2; TRBD2 aligns across 13 bases. CDR1 and CDR2 (germline): SGHNT, YYREEE (reference sequence). CDR3 length equals 17 residues. The V gene end was trimmed by 0 bases and the J gene end by 3 bases; junction bases not matched to a gene: 2. The CDR3 coding sequence is TGTGCCAGCAGCTTGGAAGGACTAGCGGGAGACACCGGGGAGCTGTTTTTT. This sequence encodes CASSLEGLAGDTGELFF.